A selection of T cell receptor beta chains follows, all from one sample in a study of blood T cell repertoires in COVID-19. Sequencing was performed with immunoSEQ multiplex PCR; in TCRdb, only in-frame clones are kept and a portion is missing. This sample has roughly 150,000 clones, with about 86% found just once. The source material was PBMCs or T cells enriched from blood (not recorded which). The source is a man aged 45-65 years who had recovered from COVID-19. CDR3s leave out the opening cysteine and the closing phenylalanine or tryptophan. Each record gives: clone size, V gene, CDR3 length, CDR3 protein. Clone size is stated in some rows and not others, as once, few, many or a class when expanded.

>once|TRBV5-1|13
ASSLIAGGQETQY
>few|TRBV3-1/TRBV3-2|16
ASSQVGRIGGYTDTQY
>once|TRBV19|15
ASTPTDRGHMNTEAF
>.|TRBV9|13
ASSPHDRDFYGYT
>.|TRBV7-9|14
ASSLQALTTVGELF
>.|TRBV25-1|11
ASSRDTGDEQY
>.|TRBV18|15
ASSPKLGQGFEETQY
>.|TRBV24-1|13
ATSMGTGVMETQY
>.|TRBV10-3|13
AISESGGVQETQY
>.|TRBV6-6|14
ASSRSGTSGTGELF
>.|TRBV2|11
ASHGSGANVLT
>.|TRBV7-9|13
ASSLDGGGEEKLF
>.|TRBV10-3|13
AISESQGYASGYT
>.|TRBV19|12
ASTAPGGKTEAF
>few|TRBV27|12
ASSPGLVLDEQF
>.|TRBV7-6|13
ASSPETGNTGELF
>once|TRBV11-2|15
ASSLNGGAVSTDTQY
>.|TRBV19|13
ASRSGSSGVETQY
>few|TRBV29-1|11
SVEGQGAIGYT
>.|TRBV3-1/TRBV3-2|11
ASSYTGAYEQY
>.|TRBV7-3|13
ASSLNPGFEYGYT
>.|TRBV2|11
ASSVTEYNEQF
>.|TRBV2|12
ASNEDRVTGELF
>.|TRBV6-2/TRBV6-3|17
ASSQTGTMRRLNTGELF
>.|TRBV13|13
ASSLGDRVGEKLF
>.|TRBV6-6|14
ASSFRRRSDTGELF
>few|TRBV12-5|9
ATAIEAEAF
>.|TRBV19|13
ASSIGGQGVYEQY
>few|TRBV18|13
ASSPPLGAGSEQY
>.|TRBV25-1|13
ASSEFGVSYNEQF
>.|TRBV25-1|13
ASSETGSMNTEAF
>many|TRBV4-2|13
ASSPGGSSNQPQH
>.|TRBV7-9|12
ASSRDRAGNTIY